One and the same sample provided the 8 T cell receptor beta chains below, sequenced in a study of T-cell reconstitution after alpha-beta-depleted transplantation in children. Construction of the TCRbeta library involved unique molecular identifiers. TCRdb independently ran MiXCR on the PCR reads; one entry per CDR3 protein. This sample has under 850,000 distinct CDR3 sequences, with around 13% found just once. The sample was PBMCs, taken before TCRalphabeta/CD19-depleted stem cell transplant. Every receptor here comes from a girl aged 2-10 years with congenital amegakaryocytic thrombocytopenia, due to receive a stem cell transplant.

This clonotype was counted between two and nine times. V gene TRBV4-1 combines with J gene TRBJ2-7; D might be TRBD1 or TRBD2, each matching 5 bases. Germline V gene lookup returns CDR1 MGHRA and CDR2 YSYEKL. The CDR3 has 15 amino acids. Trimming took off 4 bases at V and 4 bases at J, with 17 bases between the two ends. The CDR3 nucleotides read TGCGCCAGCAGCCCCGAAAAAGGGGAGCCTTACGAGCAGTACTTC. It encodes CASSPEKGEPYEQYF.

This clonotype has ten or more counts. CDR3: CASSQAPSLTYEQYF. CDR3 sequence (DNA): TGTGCCAGCAGCCAAGCACCGTCACTTACCTACGAGCAGTACTTC. The chain carries TRBV3-1 and TRBJ2-7; no firm D call. CDR1 and CDR2 (germline): LGHDT, YNNKEL (reference sequence). Trimming took 1 base from V and 2 from J, leaving 12 bases between them. The CDR3 runs 15 residues.

The V call is TRBV7-7, the J call TRBJ2-2; a weak D match, TRBD2 (5 bases). Germline CDR1 reads SSHAT; CDR2 reads FNYEAQ (reference sequence). CDR3 size: 14 residues. The V gene lost 5 bases and the J gene lost 7 bases, with 14 bases spanning the gap. The CDR3 DNA follows: TGTGCCAGCAGCAGAACAGCGGTTGGCGGGGAGCTGTTTTTT. Protein sequence: CASSRTAVGGELFF.

Only a few counts were recorded for this clonotype. One end of the junction varies from germline; a read error may be responsible. The V gene is TRBV20-1, the J gene TRBJ2-2; 12 bases are shared with TRBD2. The CDR3 loop spans 16 amino acids. Looked up from germline, CDR1 is DFQATT and CDR2 is SNEGSKA (reference sequence). The CDR3 sequence: CCARVPGLAGTGELFF. In nucleotides, the CDR3 is TGCTGTGCCAGAGTGCCGGGACTAGCGGGTACCGGGGAGCTGTTTTTT.

The chain uses TRBV2 and TRBJ2-7, with 14 bases matching TRBD2. Per germline, CDR1 SNHLY and CDR2 FYNNEI. The CDR3 loop spans 17 amino acids. V lost 4 bases to trimming and J lost 2 bases; unmatched junction nucleotides: 7. The CDR3 loop is CASSGLTSGRAPYEQYF. CDR3 DNA: TGTGCCAGCAGTGGGTTGACTAGCGGGAGGGCCCCCTACGAGCAGTACTTC.

This clonotype was seen once. A much larger clone differs by one base, so this may be a read error. It is likely a read error, because the conserved phenylalanine at the end of the CDR3 is missing. The J gene is TRBJ2-3, the V gene TRBV10-3; a possible D gene is TRBD2 (5 bases). Trimming shortened V by 8 bases and J by 1 base, and 13 bases separated the two germline ends. This CDR3 spans 14 amino acids. Germline values: CDR1 ENHRY, CDR2 SYGVKD. The CDR3 region is CAILIEEGTDTQYS. The CDR3 DNA reads TGTGCCATCTTAATTGAGGAGGGCACAGATACGCAGTATTCT.

Note on this clonotype: A read error may account for a junction end that differs from germline. V and J are TRBV20-1 and TRBJ2-5; D is unresolved. Germline assignment: CDR1 DFQATT and CDR2 SNEGSKA (reference sequence). The CDR3 spans 17 residues. The CDR3, as DNA: TGCTGTGCTAGAGTTACGGGTCCCGTAGCTGTCCAAGAGACCCAGTACTTC. Translating it yields CCARVTGPVAVQETQYF.

This clonotype has a handful of counts. The chain employs TRBV20-1 and TRBJ2-3; TRBD2 agrees at 9 bases. J was trimmed by 2 bases and V by 6 bases; bases with no gene match: 12. The CDR3 sequence is 16 residues long. In germline, CDR1 is DFQATT, CDR2 SNEGSKA (reference sequence). The CDR3 spells CSAAAGASGTTDTQYF. DNA for the CDR3: TGCAGTGCCGCCGCGGGCGCTAGCGGGACCACAGATACGCAGTATTTT.